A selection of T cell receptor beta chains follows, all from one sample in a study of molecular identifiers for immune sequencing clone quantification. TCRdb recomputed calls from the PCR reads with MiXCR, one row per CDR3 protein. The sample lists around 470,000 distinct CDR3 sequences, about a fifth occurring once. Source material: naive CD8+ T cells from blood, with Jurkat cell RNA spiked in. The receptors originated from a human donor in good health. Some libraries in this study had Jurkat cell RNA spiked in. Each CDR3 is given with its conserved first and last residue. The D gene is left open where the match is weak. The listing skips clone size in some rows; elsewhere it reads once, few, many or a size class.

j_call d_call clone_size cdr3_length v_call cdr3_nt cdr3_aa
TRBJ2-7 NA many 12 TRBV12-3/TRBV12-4 TGTGCCAGCAGTGACGACCGGCCCGAGCAGTACTTC CASSDDRPEQYF
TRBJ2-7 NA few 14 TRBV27 TGTGCCAGCAGTTTAGCTCCGGTGTCCTACGAGCAGTACTTC CASSLAPVSYEQYF
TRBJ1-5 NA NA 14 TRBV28 TGTGCCAGCAGTGATCAGGGAAGCAATCAGCCCCAGCATTTT CASSDQGSNQPQHF
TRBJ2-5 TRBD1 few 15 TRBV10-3 TGTGCCATCAGTGAGTCGACAGGGATAGGGGAGACCCAGTACTTC CAISESTGIGETQYF
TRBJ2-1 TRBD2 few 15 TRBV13 TGTGCCAGCAGCTTACGGGCTGCTAGCGGGAGGCAAGAGTTCTTC CASSLRAASGRQEFF
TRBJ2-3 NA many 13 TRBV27 TGTGCCAGCAGTTTGTGGGCCACAGATACGCAGTATTTT CASSLWATDTQYF
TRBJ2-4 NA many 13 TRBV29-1 TGCAGCGTGATACTAGCCACCAAAAACATTCAGTACTTC CSVILATKNIQYF
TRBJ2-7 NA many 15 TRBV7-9 TGTGCCAGCAGCTTCCCCTCGGGCAGGGCGGGCGAGCAGTACTTC CASSFPSGRAGEQYF
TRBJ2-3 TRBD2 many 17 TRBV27 TGTGCCAGCAGTCCCAGACTAGCGGGAGGGCTGACAGATACGCAGTATTTT CASSPRLAGGLTDTQYF
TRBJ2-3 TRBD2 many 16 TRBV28 TGTGCCATCCAACTCCCGGGGCGGGAGATAGCAGATACGCAGTATTTT CAIQLPGREIADTQYF
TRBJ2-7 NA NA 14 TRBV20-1 TGCAGTGCTCGACTGGGGGAGGCTTTCTACGAGCAGTACTTC CSARLGEAFYEQYF
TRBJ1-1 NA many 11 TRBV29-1 TGCAGCGCAGTACAGGGCCCTGAAGCTTTCTTT CSAVQGPEAFF
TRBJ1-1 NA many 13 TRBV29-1 TGCAGCGTTGTACCCCCATGGAACACTGAAGCTTTCTTT CSVVPPWNTEAFF
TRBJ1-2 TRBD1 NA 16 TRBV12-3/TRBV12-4 TGTGCCAGCAGTTTCGGGGTCGGACAGGGGGCGGTTGGCTACACCTTC CASSFGVGQGAVGYTF
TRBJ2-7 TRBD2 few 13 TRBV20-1 TGCAGTGTCGAGTCGGGAGGCTCCTACGAGCAGTACTTC CSVESGGSYEQYF
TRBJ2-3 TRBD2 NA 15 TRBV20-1 TGCAGTGCAAGGCCAGCGGGGGGTTACACAGATACGCAGTATTTT CSARPAGGYTDTQYF
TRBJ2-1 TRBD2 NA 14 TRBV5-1 TGCGCCAGCAGCCCGAGGGAGGCGGGGGGCCGGCAGTTCTTC CASSPREAGGRQFF
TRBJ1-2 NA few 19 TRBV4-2 TGTGCCAGCAGCCAGGACCAAAGCGTGCACGGCCTGGCTTACTATGGCTACACCTTC CASSQDQSVHGLAYYGYTF
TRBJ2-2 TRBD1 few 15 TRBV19 TGTGCCAGTAGTATGAGACAGGGCTATACCGGGGAGCTGTTTTTT CASSMRQGYTGELFF
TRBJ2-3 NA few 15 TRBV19 TGTGCCAGTAGTATAAGCGCCTACTCCACAGATACGCAGTATTTT CASSISAYSTDTQYF
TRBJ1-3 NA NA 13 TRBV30 TGTGCCTGGTCGTGGGCCTCTGGAAACACCATATATTTT CAWSWASGNTIYF
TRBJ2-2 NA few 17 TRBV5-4 TGTGCCAGCACCCCCGGGGGGGACAGCTTAAACACCGGGGAGCTGTTTTTT CASTPGGDSLNTGELFF